A selection of T cell receptor beta chains follows, all from one sample in a study of cytomegalovirus exposure and HLA in healthy donors. The method was immunoSEQ multiplex PCR; TCRdb's version includes in-frame clones alone and lacks a portion of them. The sample includes approximately 93,000 clones, around four fifths of them seen just once. The sequencing input was PBMCs. These receptor sequences come from a woman aged 40 to 50 in good health and CMV-seronegative. The CDR3 runs from the conserved cysteine through the conserved F or W. The D gene is left open where the match is weak. Some rows have no size entry. The others give once, few or many, or a class for an expanded clone.

D	size	V	J	DNA	CDR3
NA	NA	TRBV9	TRBJ2-5	TGTGCCAGCAGCGTAGAGACCACCGGGGAGACCCAGTACTTC	CASSVETTGETQYF
NA	NA	TRBV30	TRBJ1-5	TGTGCCTGGAGTACAGCACACAATCAGCCCCAGCATTTT	CAWSTAHNQPQHF
TRBD1	NA	TRBV2	TRBJ2-6	TGTGCCAGCAGTGAAGGGCAGGGGGCTGGGGCCAACGTCCTGACTTTC	CASSEGQGAGANVLTF
TRBD2	few	TRBV6-4	TRBJ2-3	TGTGCCAGCAGTGACTCAGGGCTAGCGGGAGGCACGCAGTATTTT	CASSDSGLAGGTQYF
NA	NA	TRBV18	TRBJ2-5	TGTGCCAGCTCACCAGAGATCGACAGGCAAGAGACCCAGTACTTC	CASSPEIDRQETQYF
NA	NA	TRBV28	TRBJ2-7	TGTGCCGGCTCTACGGCAGGGGAGAACGAGCAGTACTTC	CAGSTAGENEQYF
NA	NA	TRBV15	TRBJ2-4	TGTGCCACCAGCAGAGAGCGGGCGATGGCCAGACTCGTGGCCATTCAGTACTTC	CATSRERAMARLVAIQYF
NA	NA	TRBV19	TRBJ2-4	TGTGCCAGTAGCATGGGTCTGGAGGGGACCAAAAACATTCAGTACTTC	CASSMGLEGTKNIQYF
TRBD1	few	TRBV4-1	TRBJ1-4	TGCGCCAGCAGCCAGTCGGACAGGGTGAATGAAAAACTGTTTTTT	CASSQSDRVNEKLFF
TRBD1	once	TRBV27	TRBJ2-6	TGTGCCAGCAGTTCGCAGGGGGCGCCTGGGGCCAACGTCCTGACTTTC	CASSSQGAPGANVLTF
TRBD1	NA	TRBV6-1	TRBJ1-2	TGTGCCAGCAGCGGTAGGACAGGGAGAGGCTACACCTTC	CASSGRTGRGYTF
NA	few	TRBV27	TRBJ2-1	TGTGCCAGCAGCCGGGTACTGAGGGCCGGGAATGAGCAGTTCTTC	CASSRVLRAGNEQFF
NA	NA	TRBV19	TRBJ1-1	TGTGCCAGTAGTACTGGTGTCTGGGCAAACACTGAAGCTTTCTTT	CASSTGVWANTEAFF
NA	NA	TRBV11-2	TRBJ1-4	TGTGCCAGCAGCTCTGCGAGACTCGAGAAACTGTTTTTT	CASSSARLEKLFF
TRBD2	NA	TRBV5-1	TRBJ2-5	TGCGCCAGCAGCGCGGCGGGAGGGCCTGACCAAGAGACCCAGTACTTC	CASSAAGGPDQETQYF
TRBD1	once	TRBV19	TRBJ2-3	TGTGCCAGTAGTATGGCAGGGGGAGATACGCAGTATTTT	CASSMAGGDTQYF
TRBD1	once	TRBV5-4	TRBJ2-1	TGTGCCAGCAGACCGGACAGGGGGATTTCTTACAATGAGCAGTTCTTC	CASRPDRGISYNEQFF
TRBD2	NA	TRBV11-2	TRBJ2-5	TGTGCCAGCAGCTCCCTCTTTAAGGGAGGGCAAGAGACCCAGTACTTC	CASSSLFKGGQETQYF
NA	few	TRBV4-1	TRBJ2-5	TGTGCCAGCACCCTGAATAGAGGGGGACAAGAGACCCAGTACTTC	CASTLNRGGQETQYF
NA	NA	TRBV5-1	TRBJ1-3	TGCGCCAGCAGCGATACAGGGTTCTCTGGAAACACCATATATTTT	CASSDTGFSGNTIYF
NA	few	TRBV6-5	TRBJ1-1	TGTGCCAGCAGTTGGGGGGGGCGGACTGAAGCTTTCTTT	CASSWGGRTEAFF
NA	few	TRBV7-9	TRBJ1-1	TGTGCCACCACGTATACAACAGCCATTGAAGCTTTCTTT	CATTYTTAIEAFF
NA	few	TRBV7-8	TRBJ2-1	TGTGCCAGCAGTCCTTATCCGTACAATGAGCAGTTCTTC	CASSPYPYNEQFF
TRBD2	NA	TRBV6-4	TRBJ2-6	TGTGCCAGCAGTCCGGGACTAACTCCCGGGGCCAACGTCCTGACTTTC	CASSPGLTPGANVLTF
TRBD2	NA	TRBV28	TRBJ2-1	TGTGCCAGCAGGCATACTAGCGGGGGCTCCTACAATGAGCAGTTCTTC	CASRHTSGGSYNEQFF
NA	NA	TRBV27	TRBJ2-7	TGTGCCAGCAGGCCCCTAGTCCTGGCATCCTACGAGCAGTACTTC	CASRPLVLASYEQYF
TRBD2	NA	TRBV28	TRBJ2-7	TGTGCCAGCAGTTTAAACGGACTAGCGGGGCACTCCTACGAGCAGTACTTC	CASSLNGLAGHSYEQYF
NA	NA	TRBV5-1	TRBJ2-2	TGCGCCAGCAGCTTGCAAAGTTGGGCAGGGAACACCGGGGAGCTGTTTTTT	CASSLQSWAGNTGELFF
TRBD2	NA	TRBV7-9	TRBJ2-5	TGTGCCAGCAGCTTAAAGAGGACTAGCGGGGCGATGACAAAAGAGACCCAGTACTTC	CASSLKRTSGAMTKETQYF
NA	NA	TRBV5-1	TRBJ1-2	TGCGCCAGCAGCTTGGCCGGAGGGTTAAATCCGGTTTATGGCTACACCTTC	CASSLAGGLNPVYGYTF
NA	NA	TRBV7-8	TRBJ2-3	TGTGCCAGCAGCTTAGCGGCGATACAGGGGACTTCCTTGGATACGCAGTATTTT	CASSLAAIQGTSLDTQYF
NA	few	TRBV29-1	TRBJ2-4	TGCAGCGCCCTGACTGAAAACATTCAGTACTTC	CSALTENIQYF
TRBD1	NA	TRBV28	TRBJ1-1	TGTGCCAGCAGTTCGAACACAGGGGTGAACACTGAAGCTTTCTTT	CASSSNTGVNTEAFF
TRBD1	few	TRBV29-1	TRBJ1-1	TGCAGCGTTCTACAGGGGATCACTGAAGCTTTCTTT	CSVLQGITEAFF
NA	NA	TRBV11-1	TRBJ2-3	TGTGCCAGCAGCTTAGCGGCTGGAGGGACAGCCCTTACAGATACGCAGTATTTT	CASSLAAGGTALTDTQYF
NA	few	TRBV27	TRBJ1-5	TGTGCCAGCAGTTTATCAGGGGGGGCGGCTCAGCCCCAGCATTTT	CASSLSGGAAQPQHF
NA	NA	TRBV5-4	TRBJ2-5	TGTGCCAGCAGCCGCGGGGGCCACCAAGAGACCCAGTACTTC	CASSRGGHQETQYF
TRBD2	NA	TRBV15	TRBJ2-2	TGTGCCACCAGCAGACCCCGGGAGGGCACCGGGGAGCTGTTTTTT	CATSRPREGTGELFF
NA	NA	TRBV30	TRBJ1-1	TGTGCCTGGAGTAGGGGTATGCCCACTGAAGCTTTCTTT	CAWSRGMPTEAFF
NA	once	TRBV6-4	TRBJ2-6	TGTGCCAGCAGTGTGACTAACTCTGGGGCCAACGTCCTGACTTTC	CASSVTNSGANVLTF
NA	NA	TRBV15	TRBJ1-1	TGTGCCACCAGCACTACTAGGGGGGGGGCTGAAGCTTTCTTT	CATSTTRGGAEAFF
NA	NA	TRBV9	TRBJ1-4	TGTGCCAGCAGCGTAGACAGGTCTAATGAAAAACTGTTTTTT	CASSVDRSNEKLFF
TRBD2	NA	TRBV11-2	TRBJ2-7	TGTGCCAGCAGCTTTTCCGGGGCGGGAGTAGAGCAGTACTTC	CASSFSGAGVEQYF
TRBD1	NA	TRBV19	TRBJ2-7	TGTGCCAGTACCGGACAGGGTTACGAGCAGTACTTC	CASTGQGYEQYF
TRBD1	NA	TRBV5-1	TRBJ1-1	TGCGCCAGCAGCTTGGCCACAGGGGGGAACACTGAAGCTTTCTTT	CASSLATGGNTEAFF
NA	once	TRBV7-2	TRBJ2-1	TGTGCCAGCAGCTTAGGAGGGATCGGCCAACATGAGCAGTTCTTC	CASSLGGIGQHEQFF
NA	NA	TRBV20-1	TRBJ2-1	TGCAGTGTTAAGACTAGCAATGAGCAGTTCTTC	CSVKTSNEQFF
NA	NA	TRBV5-6	TRBJ1-2	TGTGCCAGCAGCTTCAGGTCAAATGGCTACACCTTC	CASSFRSNGYTF
TRBD2	NA	TRBV6-4	TRBJ2-2	TGTGCCAGCAGAAGACTAGCGGGAGTTGGCACCGGGGAGCTGTTTTTT	CASRRLAGVGTGELFF
TRBD2	NA	TRBV7-2	TRBJ2-7	TGTGCCAGCAGTCCGGATAGCGGGAGCTCCTACGAGCAGTACTTC	CASSPDSGSSYEQYF
TRBD1	NA	TRBV15	TRBJ2-5	TGTGCCACCACGGCCCGGGCGGGACAGGGGGTGGAGACCCAGTACTTC	CATTARAGQGVETQYF
NA	NA	TRBV6-5	TRBJ2-7	TGTGCCAGCAGCTGGGGACTGGGGTCTGCCTACGAGCAGTACTTC	CASSWGLGSAYEQYF
NA	NA	TRBV6-1	TRBJ1-3	TGTGCCAGCAGTGAAGTCAGGAGGGTCGGCTCTGGAAACACCATATATTTT	CASSEVRRVGSGNTIYF
NA	few	TRBV7-8	TRBJ2-7	TGTGCCAGCAGCCTGCCGGGACTGAGCTACGAGCAGTACTTC	CASSLPGLSYEQYF
NA	NA	TRBV27	TRBJ1-1	TGTGCCAGCAGTTATAGTGTGGGGGACTGGAACACTGAAGCTTTCTTT	CASSYSVGDWNTEAFF
NA	NA	TRBV5-4	TRBJ2-2	TGTGCCAGCAGCTCCCGGCTAGCCGGGGAGCTGTTTTTT	CASSSRLAGELFF
TRBD1	NA	TRBV28	TRBJ1-6	TGTGCCAGCAGTTTATGGGGCGGGACAGGGAATAATTCACCCCTCCACTTT	CASSLWGGTGNNSPLHF
TRBD1	NA	TRBV28	TRBJ1-2	TGTGCCAGCAGCCAACCGACAGGGGGCCAAGGCTACACCTTC	CASSQPTGGQGYTF
TRBD1	NA	TRBV10-2	TRBJ1-2	TGCGCCAGCAGTGAAGGACAGGGACTCTATGGCTACACCTTC	CASSEGQGLYGYTF
NA	NA	TRBV5-5	TRBJ2-4	TGTGCCAGCAGCAGCACCGGGACACTAGCCAAAAACATTCAGTACTTC	CASSSTGTLAKNIQYF